This TCR beta chain was documented in a study of T cell repertoires in cytomegalovirus infection. The study, taken as a whole, reports: The ex vivo response was dominated by HLA-C-restricted CMV-specific TCR beta clonotypes.

TCRdb processed the reads anew with MiXCR; each CDR3 protein has one entry. The sample has roughly 230,000 distinct CDR3 sequences, approximately 13% seen once; the top ten hold 1.5% to 2%. This clonotype was counted many times. The antigen remains undetermined. Sequences were obtained from PBMCs. This receptor was taken from a human donor in good health (CMV status not recorded). Some clones in this sample may be carry-over from other donors' samples.

CDR3 sequence (DNA): TGTGCCAGCAGTACCCCCGGGAGTTTCTACGAGCAGTACTTC. Translated: CASSTPGSFYEQYF. V usage is TRBV28 and J usage is TRBJ2-7, with a weak D call TRBD2 (6 bases). With 5 bases removed from V and 3 bases from J, the gap between germline ends came to 14 bases. The CDR3 is 14 residues long. The germline CDR1 and CDR2 sequences are MDHEN and SYDVKM.